Listed below are T cell receptor beta chains from one sample, sequenced in a study of human T cells and chemical hapten exposure. From the RACE reads, TCRdb called clonotypes with MiXCR, one entry per CDR3 protein. The sample yields roughly 100,000 distinct CDR3 sequences, about 11% seen once. Source: whole blood, taken in connection with sensitization to the hapten diphenylcyclopropenone (DPC). Every receptor here comes from a woman aged 40 to 50 with alopecia areata. Some clones in this sample may be carry-over from other donors' samples. Both conserved end residues are part of each CDR3. Each record gives: J gene, D gene, V gene, clone size, CDR3 protein, CDR3 DNA. The D gene is left open where the match is weak. Not every row has a clone size; where given, it reads once, few, many or a size class.

J gene: TRBJ2-7
D gene: TRBD1
V gene: TRBV28
clone size: few
CDR3 protein: CASSLEQGGREQYF
CDR3 DNA: TGTGCCAGCAGTTTGGAACAGGGGGGACGCGAGCAGTACTTC

J gene: TRBJ1-3
D gene: TRBD1
V gene: TRBV9
clone size: -
CDR3 protein: CASSVDRGAGNTIYF
CDR3 DNA: TGTGCCAGCAGCGTCGACAGGGGCGCAGGAAACACCATATATTTT

J gene: TRBJ1-6
D gene: TRBD1
V gene: TRBV5-1
clone size: -
CDR3 protein: CASSLEGQYNSPLHF
CDR3 DNA: TGCGCCAGCAGCTTGGAGGGACAGTATAATTCACCCCTCCACTTT

J gene: TRBJ2-3
D gene: -
V gene: TRBV7-2
clone size: many
CDR3 protein: CASSPVGGVTDTQYF
CDR3 DNA: TGTGCCAGCAGCCCCGTGGGCGGTGTTACAGATACGCAGTATTTT

J gene: TRBJ2-7
D gene: TRBD2
V gene: TRBV20-1
clone size: few
CDR3 protein: CSVTRGGSPNEQYF
CDR3 DNA: TGCAGTGTTACCCGGGGGGGGTCCCCCAACGAGCAGTACTTC

J gene: TRBJ1-1
D gene: -
V gene: TRBV30
clone size: few
CDR3 protein: CAWSVPTDEAFF
CDR3 DNA: TGTGCCTGGAGTGTACCCACAGATGAAGCTTTCTTT

J gene: TRBJ1-4
D gene: -
V gene: TRBV7-8
clone size: few
CDR3 protein: CASSGGGEWTNEKLFF
CDR3 DNA: TGTGCCAGCAGCGGAGGCGGGGAATGGACTAATGAAAAACTGTTTTTT

J gene: TRBJ2-3
D gene: -
V gene: TRBV11-2
clone size: -
CDR3 protein: CASSPTLVPGTQYF
CDR3 DNA: TGTGCCAGCAGCCCCACGCTAGTACCGGGTACGCAGTATTTT

J gene: TRBJ1-5
D gene: -
V gene: TRBV25-1
clone size: many
CDR3 protein: CASSEFGGSNQPQHF
CDR3 DNA: TGTGCCAGCAGTGAATTTGGCGGTAGCAATCAGCCCCAGCATTTT

J gene: TRBJ1-5
D gene: -
V gene: TRBV6-2/TRBV6-3
clone size: many
CDR3 protein: CASSYRNRDSAVANQPQHF
CDR3 DNA: TGTGCCAGCAGTTACCGAAACCGGGACTCAGCGGTCGCCAATCAGCCCCAGCATTTT

J gene: TRBJ1-1
D gene: -
V gene: TRBV29-1
clone size: -
CDR3 protein: CSVEGQGKEAFF
CDR3 DNA: TGCAGCGTTGAGGGCCAGGGGAAAGAAGCTTTCTTT

J gene: TRBJ2-1
D gene: TRBD1
V gene: TRBV27
clone size: many
CDR3 protein: CASSFGDRANNEQFF
CDR3 DNA: TGTGCCAGCAGTTTCGGGGACAGGGCAAACAATGAGCAGTTCTTC

J gene: TRBJ2-4
D gene: TRBD1
V gene: TRBV15
clone size: few
CDR3 protein: CATRGGAKGIQYF
CDR3 DNA: TGTGCCACCAGAGGGGGCGCCAAGGGCATTCAGTACTTC

J gene: TRBJ2-5
D gene: TRBD2
V gene: TRBV20-1
clone size: few
CDR3 protein: CSAGNPSGGLQETQYF
CDR3 DNA: TGCAGTGCCGGTAACCCCAGCGGGGGACTTCAAGAGACCCAGTACTTC

J gene: TRBJ1-4
D gene: TRBD1
V gene: TRBV5-6
clone size: few
CDR3 protein: CASSLWGTVNEKLFF
CDR3 DNA: TGTGCCAGCAGCTTGTGGGGGACAGTTAATGAAAAACTGTTTTTT

J gene: TRBJ2-7
D gene: -
V gene: TRBV29-1
clone size: -
CDR3 protein: CSVEGTTSGYEQYF
CDR3 DNA: TGCAGCGTTGAAGGGACAACCTCGGGCTACGAGCAGTACTTC

J gene: TRBJ2-2
D gene: TRBD1
V gene: TRBV6-2/TRBV6-3
clone size: many
CDR3 protein: CASSYPGTDTGELFF
CDR3 DNA: TGTGCCAGCAGTTACCCCGGGACAGACACCGGGGAGCTGTTTTTT

J gene: TRBJ1-6
D gene: -
V gene: TRBV28
clone size: few
CDR3 protein: CASRGRTVGLFSPLHF
CDR3 DNA: TGTGCCAGCAGGGGACGGACGGTTGGGTTATTCTCACCCCTCCACTTT

J gene: TRBJ1-5
D gene: -
V gene: TRBV12-3/TRBV12-4
clone size: many
CDR3 protein: CASSFRQDQPQHF
CDR3 DNA: TGTGCCAGCAGTTTTAGACAGGATCAGCCCCAGCATTTT

J gene: TRBJ2-1
D gene: TRBD2
V gene: TRBV20-1
clone size: -
CDR3 protein: CSAPVTSGSRGGYANEQFF
CDR3 DNA: TGCAGTGCTCCCGTGACTAGCGGGAGTCGTGGGGGGTACGCCAATGAGCAGTTCTTC

J gene: TRBJ2-1
D gene: TRBD2
V gene: TRBV7-2
clone size: -
CDR3 protein: CASSSYSRLAGQFF
CDR3 DNA: TGTGCCAGCAGCTCTTATAGCCGACTAGCCGGGCAGTTCTTC

J gene: TRBJ2-7
D gene: -
V gene: TRBV3-1
clone size: many
CDR3 protein: CASSQGPGAYYEQYF
CDR3 DNA: TGTGCCAGCAGCCAAGGCCCGGGAGCGTACTACGAGCAGTACTTC

J gene: TRBJ2-7
D gene: -
V gene: TRBV9
clone size: many
CDR3 protein: CASSVGEGPYEQYF
CDR3 DNA: TGTGCCAGCAGCGTAGGAGAGGGACCCTACGAGCAGTACTTC

J gene: TRBJ1-1
D gene: -
V gene: TRBV9
clone size: many
CDR3 protein: CASSVDPLAGVRTEAFF
CDR3 DNA: TGTGCCAGCAGCGTAGACCCCTTGGCAGGGGTACGGACTGAAGCTTTCTTT

J gene: TRBJ1-2
D gene: -
V gene: TRBV18
clone size: few
CDR3 protein: CASSPSQNNYGYTF
CDR3 DNA: TGTGCCAGCTCACCGTCTCAAAATAACTATGGCTACACCTTC

J gene: TRBJ1-2
D gene: -
V gene: TRBV7-3
clone size: few
CDR3 protein: CASSLFPPLGYTF
CDR3 DNA: TGTGCCAGCAGCTTATTCCCTCCTTTAGGCTACACCTTC

J gene: TRBJ2-1
D gene: TRBD2
V gene: TRBV20-1
clone size: -
CDR3 protein: CSATSLAGEVENEQFF
CDR3 DNA: TGCAGTGCTACCTCGCTAGCGGGGGAGGTGGAGAATGAGCAGTTCTTC

J gene: TRBJ2-1
D gene: TRBD2
V gene: TRBV6-2/TRBV6-3
clone size: few
CDR3 protein: CASRRELAVGEQFF
CDR3 DNA: TGTGCCAGCCGGCGGGAACTAGCGGTGGGGGAGCAGTTCTTC

J gene: TRBJ1-4
D gene: -
V gene: TRBV6-6
clone size: many
CDR3 protein: CASLRPNEKLFF
CDR3 DNA: TGTGCCAGCCTCAGACCCAATGAAAAACTGTTTTTT

J gene: TRBJ1-1
D gene: -
V gene: TRBV6-5
clone size: -
CDR3 protein: CASSFRGREAFF
CDR3 DNA: TGTGCCAGCAGTTTCCGGGGTCGTGAAGCTTTCTTT

J gene: TRBJ2-2
D gene: TRBD2
V gene: TRBV6-2/TRBV6-3
clone size: many
CDR3 protein: CASSSQGTSARTGELFF
CDR3 DNA: TGTGCCAGCAGTTCCCAGGGTACTAGCGCCCGAACCGGGGAGCTGTTTTTT

J gene: TRBJ1-6
D gene: -
V gene: TRBV4-1
clone size: many
CDR3 protein: CASSQVDMGFVSDSPLHF
CDR3 DNA: TGCGCCAGCAGCCAAGTTGATATGGGGTTCGTATCGGATTCACCCCTCCACTTT

J gene: TRBJ1-3
D gene: -
V gene: TRBV28
clone size: many
CDR3 protein: CASSSWTGLTGNTIYF
CDR3 DNA: TGTGCCAGCAGTAGCTGGACGGGACTCACTGGAAACACCATATATTTT

J gene: TRBJ2-1
D gene: -
V gene: TRBV6-5
clone size: few
CDR3 protein: CASSYSDYNEQFF
CDR3 DNA: TGTGCCAGCAGTTACTCAGACTACAATGAGCAGTTCTTC

J gene: TRBJ2-2
D gene: TRBD2
V gene: TRBV20-1
clone size: few
CDR3 protein: CSARDDGRWDTGELFF
CDR3 DNA: TGCAGTGCTAGAGATGACGGGAGGTGGGACACCGGGGAGCTGTTTTTT

J gene: TRBJ2-7
D gene: TRBD2
V gene: TRBV7-2
clone size: -
CDR3 protein: CASAGGPYEQYF
CDR3 DNA: TGTGCCAGTGCGGGGGGGCCTTACGAGCAGTACTTC

J gene: TRBJ2-1
D gene: -
V gene: TRBV29-1
clone size: -
CDR3 protein: CSAGTELNYNEQFF
CDR3 DNA: TGCAGCGCCGGGACCGAGCTGAATTACAATGAGCAGTTCTTC

J gene: TRBJ2-1
D gene: TRBD1
V gene: TRBV6-2/TRBV6-3
clone size: -
CDR3 protein: CASSYGRTGSYNEQFF
CDR3 DNA: TGTGCCAGCAGTTACGGGAGGACAGGGTCCTACAATGAGCAGTTCTTC

J gene: TRBJ2-7
D gene: TRBD2
V gene: TRBV9
clone size: few
CDR3 protein: CASSGGLADNYEQYF
CDR3 DNA: TGTGCCAGCAGCGGGGGACTAGCGGATAACTACGAGCAGTACTTC

J gene: TRBJ1-1
D gene: -
V gene: TRBV2
clone size: -
CDR3 protein: CASKRGGTEAFF
CDR3 DNA: TGTGCCAGCAAACGGGGAGGAACTGAAGCTTTCTTT

J gene: TRBJ1-5
D gene: -
V gene: TRBV20-1
clone size: -
CDR3 protein: CSARRVTHDSQPQHF
CDR3 DNA: TGCAGTGCTAGAAGGGTTACGCATGATTCTCAGCCCCAGCATTTT

J gene: TRBJ1-1
D gene: TRBD1
V gene: TRBV7-9
clone size: few
CDR3 protein: CASSVGQTFEAFF
CDR3 DNA: TGTGCCAGCAGCGTGGGACAGACCTTTGAAGCTTTCTTT

J gene: TRBJ1-1
D gene: -
V gene: TRBV10-1
clone size: many
CDR3 protein: CASAPARASSTEAFF
CDR3 DNA: TGCGCCAGTGCTCCGGCCAGGGCGAGTAGCACTGAAGCTTTCTTT

J gene: TRBJ2-2
D gene: TRBD2
V gene: TRBV19
clone size: few
CDR3 protein: CASSVRLARNTGELFF
CDR3 DNA: TGTGCCAGTAGTGTGAGACTAGCGAGGAACACCGGGGAGCTGTTTTTT

J gene: TRBJ2-1
D gene: TRBD1
V gene: TRBV20-1
clone size: -
CDR3 protein: CSARQGAGNEQFF
CDR3 DNA: TGCAGTGCTAGACAGGGGGCTGGTAATGAGCAGTTCTTC

J gene: TRBJ1-5
D gene: -
V gene: TRBV6-1
clone size: -
CDR3 protein: CASSEVTGWAVGQPQHF
CDR3 DNA: TGTGCCAGCAGTGAAGTTACAGGGTGGGCAGTCGGTCAGCCCCAGCATTTT

J gene: TRBJ2-5
D gene: TRBD1
V gene: TRBV3-1
clone size: -
CDR3 protein: CASSQGTGAGETQYF
CDR3 DNA: TGTGCCAGCAGCCAAGGGACAGGGGCGGGCGAGACCCAGTACTTC

J gene: TRBJ2-5
D gene: -
V gene: TRBV18
clone size: many
CDR3 protein: CASSPPEGLVTQYF
CDR3 DNA: TGTGCCAGCTCACCACCGGAGGGGTTGGTGACCCAGTACTTC

J gene: TRBJ1-2
D gene: -
V gene: TRBV6-1
clone size: many
CDR3 protein: CASSESPRPIGGYTF
CDR3 DNA: TGTGCCAGCAGTGAAAGCCCCCGTCCTATCGGGGGCTACACCTTC

J gene: TRBJ2-7
D gene: TRBD1
V gene: TRBV12-3/TRBV12-4
clone size: many
CDR3 protein: CASSAQGFEQYF
CDR3 DNA: TGTGCCAGCAGTGCACAGGGGTTCGAGCAGTACTTC

J gene: TRBJ2-1
D gene: -
V gene: TRBV24-1
clone size: many
CDR3 protein: CATSDLERAYNEQFF
CDR3 DNA: TGTGCCACCAGTGATTTGGAACGGGCCTACAATGAGCAGTTCTTC

J gene: TRBJ2-1
D gene: -
V gene: TRBV20-1
clone size: few
CDR3 protein: CSALPTKSPHNEQFF
CDR3 DNA: TGCAGTGCTCTACCGACTAAATCCCCACACAATGAGCAGTTCTTC

J gene: TRBJ1-1
D gene: -
V gene: TRBV6-2/TRBV6-3
clone size: few
CDR3 protein: CASGDMSPGEAFF
CDR3 DNA: TGTGCCAGTGGGGACATGTCCCCCGGTGAAGCTTTCTTT

J gene: TRBJ2-1
D gene: TRBD2
V gene: TRBV11-2
clone size: -
CDR3 protein: CASSLGVPGGILFF
CDR3 DNA: TGTGCCAGCAGCTTAGGGGTTCCGGGAGGGATATTGTTCTTC

J gene: TRBJ1-6
D gene: TRBD1
V gene: TRBV2
clone size: -
CDR3 protein: CASSGTALYNSPLHF
CDR3 DNA: TGTGCCAGCAGCGGGACAGCTCTCTATAATTCACCCCTCCACTTT

J gene: TRBJ1-5
D gene: -
V gene: TRBV3-1
clone size: many
CDR3 protein: CASSQTQGRGYSNQPQHF
CDR3 DNA: TGTGCCAGCAGCCAAACTCAAGGACGGGGATATAGCAATCAGCCCCAGCATTTT

J gene: TRBJ1-1
D gene: -
V gene: TRBV7-9
clone size: many
CDR3 protein: CASSAQGLEAFF
CDR3 DNA: TGTGCCAGCAGCGCCCAGGGGCTTGAAGCTTTCTTT

J gene: TRBJ2-3
D gene: -
V gene: TRBV7-2
clone size: many
CDR3 protein: CASSLRRVELDTQYF
CDR3 DNA: TGTGCCAGCAGCTTGAGGAGGGTGGAGTTGGATACGCAGTATTTT

J gene: TRBJ2-3
D gene: TRBD2
V gene: TRBV20-1
clone size: -
CDR3 protein: CSASGGSTDTQYF
CDR3 DNA: TGCAGTGCTAGCGGGGGGTCCACAGATACGCAGTATTTT